Only a few counts were recorded for the clone carrying this TCR beta chain. The data stem from a study of T cell responses to AZD1222 COVID-19 vaccine. Clones were read by immunoSEQ multiplex PCR, and TCRdb kept only the in-frame ones, dropping some. The sample lists tens of thousands of clones; 88% were seen once. Germline V gene lookup returns CDR1 SGHRS and CDR2 YFSETQ. CDR3 size: 15 residues. V was pared by 5 bases and J by 4 bases, with 4 bases of the junction left unmatched. The rearrangement joins TRBV5-1 to TRBJ2-2; 11 bases fit TRBD2. The sequence came from an adult in good health. This specimen consisted of peripheral blood, obtained on day 0 of AZD1222 vaccination. The chain's CDR3 is CASSRLAGTTGELFF. The CDR3 DNA is TGCGCCAGCAGTAGACTAGCGGGAACCACCGGGGAGCTGTTTTTT.